The rows below give T cell receptor beta chains drawn from one sample of a study of control samples from healthy donors and cancer patients. Sequencing used immunoSEQ multiplex PCR; TCRdb keeps in-frame clones, though not all of them. The table shows about 150,000 clones, with about 91% occurring only once. The sample taken for sequencing was blood. The receptors derive from a man aged 25-40 years in good health. Both conserved end residues are part of each CDR3. Fields, in order: V gene, D gene, clone size, J gene, CDR3 protein, CDR3 DNA. D genes are given only for firm matches. Expanded clones are given a class, and other clones once, few, many or no size at all.

TRBV19	-	-	TRBJ2-2	CASSPTPNTGELFF	TGTGCCAGTAGTCCGACTCCGAACACCGGGGAGCTGTTTTTT
TRBV15	TRBD1	-	TRBJ2-7	CATSSGGTGALYEQYF	TGTGCCACCAGCAGCGGGGGGACAGGGGCACTCTACGAGCAGTACTTC
TRBV15	TRBD1	-	TRBJ1-2	CATSRGGQGGGYTF	TGTGCCACCAGCAGAGGAGGACAGGGAGGTGGCTACACCTTC
TRBV2	-	-	TRBJ2-2	CASRQATGELFF	TGTGCCAGCAGACAGGCTACCGGGGAGCTGTTTTTT
TRBV5-1	TRBD1	-	TRBJ2-7	CASSPGQGSEQYF	TGCGCCAGCAGCCCGGGACAGGGGTCCGAGCAGTACTTC
TRBV6-5	-	-	TRBJ1-1	CASSYSQGNTEAFF	TGTGCCAGCAGTTATAGTCAGGGAAACACTGAAGCTTTCTTT
TRBV11-2	-	-	TRBJ2-7	CASSFTGPTYEQYF	TGTGCCAGCAGCTTTACGGGGCCAACCTACGAGCAGTACTTC
TRBV24-1	-	-	TRBJ2-1	CATEGGRVAGWFGNEQFF	TGTGCCACCGAGGGCGGCAGGGTCGCGGGATGGTTTGGTAATGAGCAGTTCTTC
TRBV21-1	-	once	TRBJ1-1	CASSTLGHDSEAFF	TGTGCCAGCAGCACTCTTGGGCACGACTCTGAAGCTTTCTTT
TRBV11-1	-	-	TRBJ1-3	CASSLDGLHSGNTIYF	TGTGCCAGCAGCTTAGATGGACTGCACTCTGGAAACACCATATATTTT
TRBV5-1	-	-	TRBJ2-1	CASSFRFGGSYNEQFF	TGCGCCAGCAGCTTCCGATTTGGTGGCTCCTACAATGAGCAGTTCTTC
TRBV5-1	-	-	TRBJ2-2	CASSSKAPGELFF	TGCGCCAGCAGTTCTAAAGCCCCCGGGGAGCTGTTTTTT
TRBV2	-	-	TRBJ2-6	CASSEKGRGLSGANVLTF	TGTGCCAGCAGTGAAAAGGGCAGGGGCCTCTCTGGGGCCAACGTCCTGACTTTC
TRBV10-3	-	-	TRBJ2-3	CAIRDPPAGDTQYF	TGTGCCATCAGGGACCCTCCAGCTGGAGATACGCAGTATTTT
TRBV20-1	-	-	TRBJ2-3	CSESRDPQYF	TGCAGTGAATCGAGGGATCCGCAGTATTTT
TRBV27	-	-	TRBJ1-5	CASRPSGWGDNQPQHF	TGTGCCAGCAGGCCTTCTGGGTGGGGTGACAATCAGCCCCAGCATTTT
TRBV5-1	TRBD1	-	TRBJ2-7	CASSPGTASYEQYF	TGCGCCAGCAGCCCAGGGACAGCTTCCTACGAGCAGTACTTC
TRBV2	TRBD1	-	TRBJ1-6	CASSRQTGGQRPLHF	TGTGCCAGCAGTAGGCAGACAGGGGGCCAGAGACCCCTCCACTTT
TRBV29-1	-	-	TRBJ2-2	CSVGVTGNGELFF	TGCAGCGTTGGGGTAACGGGGAACGGGGAGCTGTTTTTT
TRBV6-5	-	-	TRBJ1-5	CASTSDSLGNQPQHF	TGTGCCAGCACTTCGGACTCTCTGGGGAATCAGCCCCAGCATTTT
TRBV5-4	-	-	TRBJ2-1	CASSTGGAQLEQFF	TGTGCCAGCAGCACAGGGGGGGCCCAACTCGAGCAGTTCTTC
TRBV27	-	-	TRBJ1-1	CASSLRTELLNTEAFF	TGTGCCAGCAGTTTAAGGACAGAATTACTCAACACTGAAGCTTTCTTT
TRBV21-1	-	-	TRBJ1-6	CASSIRVREEVNSPLHF	TGTGCCAGCAGCATAAGAGTCAGGGAAGAGGTTAATTCACCCCTCCACTTT
TRBV29-1	-	-	TRBJ1-2	CSVVQNNYGYTF	TGCAGCGTTGTACAGAACAACTATGGCTACACCTTC
TRBV11-2	-	-	TRBJ2-6	CASGEAGAGANVLTF	TGTGCCAGCGGTGAGGCAGGGGCTGGGGCCAACGTCCTGACTTTC
TRBV19	-	-	TRBJ2-3	CASSIDTTDTQYF	TGTGCCAGTAGTATAGATACCACAGATACGCAGTATTTT
TRBV7-9	-	-	TRBJ2-3	CASSLRAGSTDTQYF	TGTGCCAGCAGCTTACGGGCGGGGAGCACAGATACGCAGTATTTT
TRBV11-2	-	few	TRBJ2-6	CASSSQPSGANVLTF	TGTGCCAGCAGCTCACAGCCCTCTGGGGCCAACGTCCTGACTTTC
TRBV19	-	once	TRBJ1-2	CASSKKGNYGYTF	TGTGCCAGTAGTAAAAAAGGGAACTATGGCTACACCTTC
TRBV10-1	-	-	TRBJ1-3	CASSDPSSGNTIYF	TGCGCCAGCAGTGACCCGAGCTCTGGAAACACCATATATTTT
TRBV14	-	-	TRBJ1-2	CASSQVVGGGGYGYTF	TGTGCCAGCAGCCAAGTCGTGGGGGGAGGAGGCTATGGCTACACCTTC
TRBV11-2	TRBD1	-	TRBJ2-7	CASSLTGASYEQYF	TGTGCCAGCAGCTTGACAGGGGCTTCCTACGAGCAGTACTTC
TRBV7-9	-	-	TRBJ1-2	CASSWAGDDLYGYTF	TGTGCCAGCAGCTGGGCAGGGGACGACCTCTATGGCTACACCTTC
TRBV7-2	-	few	TRBJ2-1	CASSSRPVYNEQFF	TGTGCCAGCAGCTCCCGACCAGTCTACAATGAGCAGTTCTTC
TRBV10-1	-	-	TRBJ2-3	CASSEFGGRSTDTQYF	TGCGCCAGCAGTGAGTTCGGGGGGCGAAGCACAGATACGCAGTATTTT
TRBV5-1	-	-	TRBJ2-1	CASSFKAGNEQFF	TGCGCCAGCAGCTTCAAGGCGGGCAATGAGCAGTTCTTC
TRBV10-1	-	-	TRBJ2-2	CASSESGGELFF	TGCGCCAGCAGTGAGTCTGGCGGGGAGCTGTTTTTT
TRBV5-4	TRBD1	-	TRBJ2-5	CASSETGEVSRETQYF	TGTGCCAGCAGCGAGACAGGGGAGGTTTCTCGGGAGACCCAGTACTTC
TRBV11-1	TRBD1	-	TRBJ2-1	CASSPQGARNEQFF	TGTGCCAGCAGCCCACAGGGGGCGAGAAATGAGCAGTTCTTC
TRBV5-4	-	-	TRBJ2-1	CASSLDGNEQFF	TGTGCCAGCAGCTTGGATGGGAATGAGCAGTTCTTC
TRBV7-8	-	-	TRBJ1-5	CASSKLRGGPDQPQHF	TGTGCCAGCAGCAAACTTCGGGGGGGACCGGATCAGCCCCAGCATTTT
TRBV9	TRBD1	few	TRBJ1-2	CASSVEGRGTGVGGYTF	TGTGCCAGCAGCGTAGAAGGCAGGGGGACAGGGGTAGGAGGCTACACCTTC
TRBV5-1	-	-	TRBJ2-5	CASSSGRNQETQYF	TGCGCCAGCAGCAGCGGACGGAACCAAGAGACCCAGTACTTC
TRBV27	-	-	TRBJ2-7	CASSFQPLYEQYF	TGTGCCAGCAGTTTTCAACCACTTTACGAGCAGTACTTC
TRBV28	-	-	TRBJ1-4	CASSLSATNEKLFF	TGTGCCAGCAGTTTGAGCGCAACTAATGAAAAACTGTTTTTT
TRBV5-1	-	-	TRBJ1-1	CASHPRGDTEAFF	TGCGCCAGCCACCCCAGAGGTGACACTGAAGCTTTCTTT
TRBV7-3	-	-	TRBJ2-2	CASSVNRNTGELFF	TGTGCCAGCAGCGTAAACAGGAACACCGGGGAGCTGTTTTTT
TRBV14	TRBD1	-	TRBJ2-1	CASRGTAVSTNNEQFF	TGTGCCAGCAGGGGGACAGCAGTTTCTACTAACAATGAGCAGTTCTTC
TRBV7-9	TRBD2	-	TRBJ2-2	CASSFYGRMADGELFF	TGTGCCAGCAGCTTTTACGGGAGGATGGCGGACGGGGAGCTGTTTTTT